This T cell receptor beta chain was identified during a study of vaccination and CD4 T cells after COVID-19. The germline CDR1 and CDR2 sequences are DFQATT and SNEGSKA (reference sequence). Trimming pared 0 bases from V and 1 base from J, leaving 16 bases between. The CDR3 contains 16 residues. Regarding treatment: roughly ten-day PBMC culture with coronavirus spike peptide pools or control peptides (ViraFEST assay). A remark on this clonotype: The antigen remains unidentified.

The assay that was used to sequence DNA from cultured CD4+ T cells was the Oncomine TCR Beta short-read assay. In TCRdb, the PCR reads were re-called with MiXCR into one record per CDR3 protein. The sample holds roughly 14,000 distinct CDR3 sequences, under 60% seen once. This chain links TRBV20-1 with TRBJ2-7; tentative D call: TRBD1 (5 bases). This clonotype was sampled from a human donor with COVID-19. The sample was cultured CD4+ T cells from blood, taken after SARS-CoV-2 vaccination. The CDR3 DNA is TGCAGTGCTAGAGATCACCACAGGTCCCCTTCCTACGAGCAGTACTTC. Protein product: CSARDHHRSPSYEQYF.